A selection of T cell receptor beta chains follows, all from one sample in a study of shared clonotypes between healthy human individuals. Libraries were prepared by immunoSEQ multiplex PCR; TCRdb keeps only in-frame clonotypes and omits some of them. Of about 2.2 million clones listed, 93% are singletons. Sequenced input: naive CD8+ T cells from PBMCs. The receptor set was obtained from a man younger than 35 in good health. Some clones in this sample may be carry-over from other donors' samples. The CDR3 runs from the conserved cysteine through the conserved F or W. A D gene is named only where the DNA matches it firmly. Not every row has a clone size; where given, it reads once, few, many or a size class.

TRBJ2-7,TRBV28,.,TRBD1,CASSLTATGIYEQYF,TGTGCCAGCAGTTTAACGGCGACAGGGATATACGAGCAGTACTTC
TRBJ1-2,TRBV9,.,.,CASSGLGSSKTYGYTF,TGTGCCAGCAGCGGACTAGGGTCGTCAAAAACCTATGGCTACACCTTC
TRBJ2-7,TRBV27,.,.,CASSLVGTLDEQYF,TGTGCCAGCAGTTTAGTAGGGACACTTGACGAGCAGTACTTC
TRBJ2-7,TRBV5-1,.,TRBD2,CASSLGWGGGSSYEQYF,TGCGCCAGCAGCTTGGGTTGGGGCGGGGGTAGCTCCTACGAGCAGTACTTC
TRBJ2-7,TRBV19,.,.,CASMADSYEQYF,TGTGCCAGTATGGCGGATTCGTACGAGCAGTACTTC
TRBJ2-7,TRBV4-1,.,TRBD2,CASSQPTSGNSEQYF,TGCGCCAGCAGCCAACCCACTAGCGGGAATAGCGAGCAGTACTTC
TRBJ2-7,TRBV6-1,.,.,CASSVGYEQYF,TGTGCCAGCAGTGTAGGATACGAGCAGTACTTC
TRBJ2-7,TRBV9,few,.,CASSVGSSYEQYF,TGTGCCAGCAGCGTCGGGAGCTCCTACGAGCAGTACTTC
TRBJ2-1,TRBV15,.,TRBD1,CATSATGAYNEQFF,TGTGCCACCAGCGCGACAGGGGCCTACAATGAGCAGTTCTTC
TRBJ2-2,TRBV7-8,.,.,CASSYGGEGGELFF,TGTGCCAGCAGCTACGGCGGTGAAGGCGGGGAGCTGTTTTTT
TRBJ1-2,TRBV15,.,TRBD1,CATSREQGDWGGYTF,TGTGCCACCAGCAGAGAACAGGGGGACTGGGGTGGCTACACCTTC
TRBJ2-7,TRBV7-9,.,.,CASSPLTGTYEQYF,TGTGCCAGCAGCCCTTTGACCGGAACCTACGAGCAGTACTTC
TRBJ1-1,TRBV6-1,.,.,CASSEKWPNTEAFF,TGTGCCAGCAGTGAAAAGTGGCCGAACACTGAAGCTTTCTTT
TRBJ1-5,TRBV30,.,.,CAWSEGGSNQPQHF,TGTGCCTGGTCGGAGGGCGGGAGCAATCAGCCCCAGCATTTT
TRBJ2-7,TRBV7-9,.,.,CASSPRSDYEQYF,TGTGCCAGCTCACCCCGATCCGACTACGAGCAGTACTTC
TRBJ2-7,TRBV19,once,.,CASSIHLEGGRDDYEQYF,TGTGCCAGTAGTATCCATCTCGAGGGGGGTCGCGACGACTACGAGCAGTACTTC
TRBJ2-7,TRBV5-4,.,.,CASSLSQGSYEQYF,TGTGCCAGCAGCTTGTCACAGGGATCCTACGAGCAGTACTTC
TRBJ2-1,TRBV5-1,.,.,CASSLGVGAYNEQFF,TGCGCCAGCAGCTTGGGGGTAGGGGCCTACAATGAGCAGTTCTTC
TRBJ1-4,TRBV7-9,.,.,CASSPAGEREKLFF,TGTGCCAGCAGCCCCGCGGGGGAGAGAGAAAAACTGTTTTTT
TRBJ2-2,TRBV27,.,.,CASSLGPGSAGELFF,TGTGCCAGCAGTTTGGGTCCCGGGTCTGCCGGGGAGCTGTTTTTT
TRBJ1-1,TRBV7-9,once,.,CASSPTTGEAFF,TGTGCCAGCAGCCCGACGACGGGAGAAGCTTTCTTT
TRBJ1-4,TRBV4-1,.,TRBD1,CASSLRTGVFEKLFF,TGCGCCAGCAGCCTACGGACAGGGGTTTTCGAAAAACTGTTTTTT
TRBJ2-4,TRBV27,.,TRBD1,CASSPPPFDRGSGKNIQYF,TGTGCCAGCAGTCCCCCGCCGTTCGACAGGGGGTCAGGCAAAAACATTCAGTACTTC
TRBJ2-3,TRBV7-6,.,TRBD2,CASSVDSGELTDTQYF,TGTGCCAGCAGCGTGGATAGCGGGGAGCTCACAGATACGCAGTATTTT
TRBJ2-1,TRBV7-9,few,TRBD2,CASSPGTSGYNEQFF,TGTGCCAGCAGCCCCGGGACTAGCGGTTACAATGAGCAGTTCTTC
TRBJ2-1,TRBV28,.,.,CASRRHHLSSYNEQFF,TGTGCCAGCAGGCGGCATCACCTGAGCTCCTACAATGAGCAGTTCTTC
TRBJ1-5,TRBV5-4,.,.,CASSSGGGRAGNQPQHF,TGTGCCAGCAGCTCCGGTGGAGGCAGGGCTGGCAATCAGCCCCAGCATTTT
TRBJ1-2,TRBV4-1,.,TRBD1,CASSQSGTGVGYTF,TGCGCCAGCAGCCAATCCGGGACAGGGGTTGGCTACACCTTC
TRBJ1-1,TRBV7-8,.,TRBD1,CASSLARQGGFSEAFF,TGTGCCAGCAGCTTAGCCCGACAGGGCGGTTTCTCTGAAGCTTTCTTT
TRBJ1-5,TRBV5-5,.,.,CASSLFGSHQHF,TGTGCCAGCAGCTTATTCGGCAGCCACCAGCATTTT
TRBJ2-3,TRBV2,.,.,CASSRGGSTDTQYF,TGTGCCAGCAGTAGGGGCGGGAGCACAGATACGCAGTATTTT
TRBJ2-7,TRBV11-2,.,TRBD1,CASSLPPGQGSYEQYF,TGTGCCAGCAGCTTACCCCCGGGACAGGGTAGTTACGAGCAGTACTTC
TRBJ1-1,TRBV27,.,.,CASSLYSHVASNTEAFF,TGTGCCAGCAGTTTATACAGCCATGTGGCTTCGAACACTGAAGCTTTCTTT
TRBJ1-2,TRBV7-3,.,.,CASSLGENYGYTF,TGTGCCAGCAGCTTAGGTGAAAACTATGGCTACACCTTC
TRBJ2-7,TRBV27,.,.,CASSPRPKPSNYEQYF,TGTGCCAGCAGTCCGCGACCGAAGCCCTCGAACTACGAGCAGTACTTC
TRBJ2-7,TRBV27,.,.,CASSLSTGASYEQYF,TGTGCCAGCAGTTTATCGACCGGGGCCTCCTACGAGCAGTACTTC
TRBJ2-7,TRBV7-9,.,.,CASSPGTSYEQYF,TGTGCCAGCAGCCCCGGAACCTCCTACGAGCAGTACTTC
TRBJ2-3,TRBV15,.,TRBD2,CATSRGLAGGFTDTQYF,TGTGCCACCAGCAGAGGATTAGCGGGAGGTTTTACAGATACGCAGTATTTT
TRBJ1-1,TRBV27,.,.,CASSERGRDTEAFF,TGTGCCAGCAGTGAGAGGGGGAGGGACACTGAAGCTTTCTTT
TRBJ2-7,TRBV5-7,.,TRBD2,CASSSSGDHEQYF,TGTGCCAGCAGCTCGAGCGGGGACCACGAGCAGTACTTC
TRBJ2-3,TRBV10-3,.,.,CAISFSLSSATDTQYF,TGTGCCATCAGTTTCTCTCTATCTAGCGCTACAGATACGCAGTATTTT
TRBJ2-1,TRBV9,.,TRBD2,CASSVDLSAGGYNEQFF,TGTGCCAGCAGCGTAGATTTGTCGGCGGGAGGCTACAATGAGCAGTTCTTC
TRBJ1-1,TRBV27,.,TRBD1,CASSLSGQGVGAFF,TGTGCCAGCAGTCTTTCCGGACAGGGCGTCGGAGCTTTCTTT
TRBJ2-3,TRBV7-9,.,TRBD2,CASSPRSGSADTQYF,TGTGCCAGCAGCCCCAGAAGCGGGAGCGCAGATACGCAGTATTTT
TRBJ2-7,TRBV7-8,.,TRBD1,CASSLTGSSYEQYF,TGTGCCAGCAGCTTGACAGGGAGCTCCTACGAGCAGTACTTC
TRBJ2-1,TRBV4-1,.,TRBD1,CASREDRGHYNEQFF,TGCGCCAGCAGAGAAGACAGGGGGCATTACAATGAGCAGTTCTTC
TRBJ2-5,TRBV5-1,.,.,CASSSGSYQETQYF,TGCGCCAGCAGCTCGGGGTCCTACCAAGAGACCCAGTACTTC
TRBJ2-7,TRBV2,.,.,CASSTKGRWVPYEQYF,TGTGCCAGCAGTACTAAGGGACGGTGGGTTCCCTACGAGCAGTACTTC
TRBJ2-5,TRBV4-1,once,.,CASSQGPREETQYF,TGCGCCAGCAGCCAAGGACCCCGAGAGGAGACCCAGTACTTC
TRBJ2-7,TRBV5-5,.,.,CASSLGDSSAYEQYF,TGTGCCAGCAGCTTGGGGGACTCCTCCGCCTACGAGCAGTACTTC
TRBJ2-7,TRBV27,.,TRBD2,CASSQRTSDPYEQYF,TGTGCCAGCAGTCAGAGGACTAGCGACCCCTACGAGCAGTACTTC
TRBJ1-4,TRBV28,.,.,CASSVQTRGKLFF,TGTGCCAGCAGCGTACAGACTCGCGGAAAACTGTTTTTT
TRBJ1-1,TRBV27,.,.,CASSLDPRGTAFF,TGTGCCAGCAGTTTAGACCCGAGAGGAACAGCTTTCTTT
TRBJ2-3,TRBV19,.,.,CASSILGGGSDTQYF,TGTGCCAGTAGTATTCTTGGAGGGGGGTCAGATACGCAGTATTTT
TRBJ2-3,TRBV10-3,.,.,CAISGMERGTDTQYF,TGTGCCATCAGTGGCATGGAGCGAGGGACAGATACGCAGTATTTT
TRBJ2-7,TRBV5-1,.,TRBD2,CASSLALGTRLYEQYF,TGCGCCAGCAGCTTGGCCCTTGGGACTAGACTATACGAGCAGTACTTC
TRBJ1-1,TRBV9,few,TRBD1,CASSDRDRAEAFF,TGTGCCAGCAGTGACCGGGACAGGGCTGAAGCTTTCTTT
TRBJ2-2,TRBV28,.,.,CASSLYRQSELFF,TGTGCCAGCAGTTTATACCGACAGTCAGAGCTGTTTTTT
TRBJ2-7,TRBV7-6,.,.,CASSSREIPPGHPYEQYF,TGTGCCAGCAGCTCAAGGGAGATCCCACCGGGACACCCCTACGAGCAGTACTTC
TRBJ1-1,TRBV15,.,TRBD1,CATSIPTGVAEAFF,TGTGCCACCAGCATACCCACAGGGGTGGCTGAAGCTTTCTTT